This T cell receptor beta chain appears in the sequencing data of a study of cytomegalovirus exposure and HLA in healthy donors. PCR was performed using 60 Vbeta and 13 Jbeta primers. Clones were read by immunoSEQ multiplex PCR, and TCRdb kept only the in-frame ones, dropping some. The sample lists tens of thousands of clones, 75% to 85% occurring once. Study-level points and caveats: The majority of TCR sequences were rare, yet some public TCRs appeared in many donors. CMV serostatus was the sole immune exposure data available. Previously analyzed data showed that most TCR beta V segments were productive at a frequency of about 87% or about 30%. Cytomegalovirus-associated TCR beta chains were listed, numbering roughly 150.

The V gene's germline CDR1 is LNHNV and CDR2 YYDKDF (reference sequence). There are 16 residues in the CDR3. The V gene end was trimmed by 2 bases and the J gene end by 7 bases; junction bases not matched to a gene: 11. A note on this clone: Its antigen is not known.

Sequenced material: PBMCs. The clonotype was recovered from a female donor in good health and CMV-seronegative. The chain joins TRBV15 to TRBJ2-7, with 10 nucleotides matching TRBD1. This CDR3 is CATSRSQRTGGIEQYF. The DNA for the CDR3 is TGTGCCACCAGCAGATCCCAGCGGACAGGGGGTATTGAGCAGTACTTC.